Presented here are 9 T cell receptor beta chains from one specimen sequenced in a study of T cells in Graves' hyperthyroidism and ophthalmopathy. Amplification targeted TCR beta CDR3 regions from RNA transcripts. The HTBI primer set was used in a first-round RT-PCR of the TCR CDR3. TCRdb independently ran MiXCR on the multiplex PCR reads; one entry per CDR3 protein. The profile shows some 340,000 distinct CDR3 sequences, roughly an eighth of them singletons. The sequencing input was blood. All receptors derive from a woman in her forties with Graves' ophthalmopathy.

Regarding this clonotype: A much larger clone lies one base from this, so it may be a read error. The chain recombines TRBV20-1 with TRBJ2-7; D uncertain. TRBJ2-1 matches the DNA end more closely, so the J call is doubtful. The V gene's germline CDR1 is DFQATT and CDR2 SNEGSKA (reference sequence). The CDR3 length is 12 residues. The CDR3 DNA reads TGCAGTGCTAGTCAGTTTTCCTACGAGCAGTTCTTC. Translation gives CSASQFSYEQFF.

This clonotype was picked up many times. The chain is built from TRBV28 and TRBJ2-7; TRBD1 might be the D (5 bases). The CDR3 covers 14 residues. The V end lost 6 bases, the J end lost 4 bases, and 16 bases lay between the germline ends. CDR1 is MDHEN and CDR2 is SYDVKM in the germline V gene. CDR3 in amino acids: CASSQGKGIYEQYF. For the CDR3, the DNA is TGTGCCAGCAGCCAGGGTAAGGGCATTTACGAGCAGTACTTC.

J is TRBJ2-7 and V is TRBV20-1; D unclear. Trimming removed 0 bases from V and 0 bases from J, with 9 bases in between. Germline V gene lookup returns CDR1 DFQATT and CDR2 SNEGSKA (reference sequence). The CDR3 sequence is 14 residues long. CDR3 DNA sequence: TGCAGTGCTAGAGATTTATCCAGCTCCTACGAGCAGTACTTC. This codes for CSARDLSSSYEQYF.

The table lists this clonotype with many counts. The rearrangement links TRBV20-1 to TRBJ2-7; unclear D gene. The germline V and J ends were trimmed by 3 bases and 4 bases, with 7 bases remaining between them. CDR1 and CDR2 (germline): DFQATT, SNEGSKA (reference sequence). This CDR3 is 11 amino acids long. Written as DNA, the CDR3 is TGCAGTGCTAGTCAGAGATACGAGCAGTACTTC. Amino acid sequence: CSASQRYEQYF.

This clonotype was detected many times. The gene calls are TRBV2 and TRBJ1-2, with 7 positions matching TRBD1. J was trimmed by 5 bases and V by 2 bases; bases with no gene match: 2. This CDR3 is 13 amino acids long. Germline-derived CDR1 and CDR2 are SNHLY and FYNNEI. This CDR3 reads CASSERDSYGYTF. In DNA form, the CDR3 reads TGTGCCAGCAGTGAACGGGACAGTTATGGCTACACCTTC.

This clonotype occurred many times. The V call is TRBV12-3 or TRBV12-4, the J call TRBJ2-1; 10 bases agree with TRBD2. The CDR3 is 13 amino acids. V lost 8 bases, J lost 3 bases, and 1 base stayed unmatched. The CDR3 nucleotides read TGTGCCAGCTGGACTAGCGGCTACAATGAGCAGTTCTTC. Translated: CASWTSGYNEQFF.

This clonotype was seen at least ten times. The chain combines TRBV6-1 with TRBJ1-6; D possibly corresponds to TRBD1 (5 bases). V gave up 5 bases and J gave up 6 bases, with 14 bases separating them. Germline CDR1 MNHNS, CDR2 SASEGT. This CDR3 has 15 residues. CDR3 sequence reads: CASSSASGFNSPLHF. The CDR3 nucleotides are TGTGCCAGCAGTTCCGCCTCAGGGTTTAATTCACCCCTCCACTTT.

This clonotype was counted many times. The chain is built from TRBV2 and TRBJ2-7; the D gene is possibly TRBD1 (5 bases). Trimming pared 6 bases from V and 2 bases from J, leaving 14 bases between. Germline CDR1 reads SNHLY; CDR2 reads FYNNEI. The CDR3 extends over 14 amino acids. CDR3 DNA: TGTGCCAGCAGCAGTCACAGGAGCACCTACGAGCAGTACTTC. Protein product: CASSSHRSTYEQYF.

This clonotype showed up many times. The CDR3 sequence: CASSHRTRPEQETQYF. CDR3 nucleotide sequence: TGTGCCAGCAGCCATCGAACTAGGCCAGAGCAAGAGACCCAGTACTTC. This rearrangement joins TRBV11-2 to TRBJ2-5, with D possibly TRBD2 on 5 matching bases. Germline V CDR1 and CDR2: SGHAT, FQNNGV. Trimming removed 5 bases from V and 2 bases from J, with 18 bases in between. The CDR3 runs 16 residues.